The next 8 T cell receptor beta chains were all read from a single sample in a study of T-cell reconstitution after alpha-beta-depleted transplantation in children. Unique molecular identifiers were incorporated during preparation of the TCRbeta library. TCRdb re-called the PCR reads with MiXCR, one entry per CDR3 protein. The repertoire includes 400,000 to 500,000 distinct CDR3 sequences, approximately 10% of them detected once, and 4.5% to 6% sits in the top ten. The sequenced sample was PBMCs from the stem cell graft donor, obtained from the stem cell graft. These receptors were obtained from a human donor who donated a stem cell graft to a child with acute myeloid leukemia.

This clonotype appeared many times. The DNA of the CDR3 is TGTGCCAGCAGTTTGAACCCGTCGGAGACCCAGTACTTC. Translation: CASSLNPSETQYF. The chain joins TRBV12-3 or TRBV12-4 to TRBJ2-5; no firm D call. Trimming stripped 3 bases from V and 5 bases from J, with 10 bases between. This CDR3 region has 13 residues.

V usage is TRBV7-2 and J usage is TRBJ1-1, with TRBD1 matching over 9 bases. V lost 5 bases to trimming and J lost 4 bases; unmatched junction nucleotides: 11. Germline CDR1 is SGHTA and CDR2 is FQGNSA. The CDR3 length is 16 residues. CDR3 nucleotides: TGTGCCAGCAGCCTCGCCGGTGGGACAGGGATCACTGAAGCTTTCTTT. The encoded protein is CASSLAGGTGITEAFF.

Many counts were recorded for this clonotype. The chain joins TRBV12-3 or TRBV12-4 to TRBJ2-2, with a tentative D call TRBD1 (6 bases). The germline V and J ends were trimmed by 4 bases and 8 bases, with 14 bases remaining between them. The CDR3 covers 14 residues. CDR3 region: CASSYHQGGGELFF. The CDR3, as DNA: TGTGCCAGCAGTTACCACCAAGGGGGTGGGGAGCTGTTTTTT.

The genes are TRBV12-3 or TRBV12-4 and TRBJ2-4; 8 bases fit TRBD1. The ends lost 5 bases at V and 0 bases at J; junction bases unmatched: 6. This CDR3 comprises 16 residues. The DNA of the CDR3 is TGTGCCAGCAGTGCGACAGGGGTGGTAGCCAAAAACATTCAGTACTTC. This codes for CASSATGVVAKNIQYF.

In this sample, this clonotype turned up a few times. The chain carries TRBV6-1 and TRBJ2-1; 8 nucleotides match TRBD2. Trimming at V came to 3 bases and at J to 6 bases, leaving 10 bases not matched to a gene. There are 16 residues in the CDR3. Per the germline V gene, CDR1 is MNHNS and CDR2 is SASEGT. The CDR3 DNA reads TGTGCCAGCAGTGATTACGGGAGGGCCGCTAGCAATGAGCAGTTCTTC. Its protein product is CASSDYGRAASNEQFF.

In this sample, this clonotype turned up a few times. V is TRBV4-1 and J is TRBJ1-1, with D possibly TRBD1 on 6 matching bases. There are 15 residues in the CDR3. Trimming pared 0 bases from V and 3 bases from J, leaving 11 bases between. Looked up from germline, CDR1 is MGHRA and CDR2 is YSYEKL. The CDR3 here is CASSQDGGEYTEAFF. CDR3 DNA: TGCGCCAGCAGCCAAGATGGGGGCGAGTACACTGAAGCTTTCTTT.

This clonotype was seen many times. V and J are TRBV6-1 and TRBJ2-7, with no clear D. Trimming pared 6 bases from V and 2 bases from J, leaving 5 bases between. Looked up from germline, CDR1 is MNHNS and CDR2 is SASEGT. The length of the CDR3 is 11 residues. CDR3 protein: CASRGTYEQYF. In DNA, the CDR3 is TGTGCCAGCAGAGGCACCTACGAGCAGTACTTC.

The gene calls are TRBV5-5 and TRBJ2-7; unclear D gene. The CDR3 is made up of 14 amino acids. Deletions cut 0 bases from V and 0 bases from J, with 7 bases between. CDR1 and CDR2 (germline): SGHKS, YYEKEE (reference sequence). Here the CDR3 DNA reads TGTGCCAGCAGCTTGGGCTATAGCTCCTACGAGCAGTACGTC. Its protein product is CASSLGYSSYEQYV.